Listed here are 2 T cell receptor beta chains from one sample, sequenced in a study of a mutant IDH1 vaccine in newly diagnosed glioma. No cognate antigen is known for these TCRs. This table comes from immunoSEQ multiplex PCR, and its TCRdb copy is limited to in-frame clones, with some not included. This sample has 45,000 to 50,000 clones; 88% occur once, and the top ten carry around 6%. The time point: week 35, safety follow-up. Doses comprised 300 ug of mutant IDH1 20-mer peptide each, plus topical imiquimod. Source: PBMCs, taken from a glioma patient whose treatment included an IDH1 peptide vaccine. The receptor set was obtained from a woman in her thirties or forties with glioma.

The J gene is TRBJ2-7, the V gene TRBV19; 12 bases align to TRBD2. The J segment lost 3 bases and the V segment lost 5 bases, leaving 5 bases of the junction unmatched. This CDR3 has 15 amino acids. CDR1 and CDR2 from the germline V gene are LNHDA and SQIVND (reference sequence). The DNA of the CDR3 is TGTGCCAGTAGTCTACTAGCGGGGGGCGACTACGAGCAGTACTTC. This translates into CASSLLAGGDYEQYF.

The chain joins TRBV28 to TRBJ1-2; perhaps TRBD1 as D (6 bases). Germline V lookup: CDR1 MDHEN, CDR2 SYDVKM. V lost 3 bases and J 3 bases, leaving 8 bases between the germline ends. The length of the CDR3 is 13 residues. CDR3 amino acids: CASSLGGYYGYTF. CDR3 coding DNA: TGTGCCAGCAGTTTGGGGGGCTACTATGGCTACACCTTC.